These T cell receptor beta chains were read from a single sample in a study of T cell responses to AZD1222 COVID-19 vaccine. Generated by immunoSEQ multiplex PCR, the TCRdb table keeps only in-frame clones and is missing some. The sample holds some 170,000 clones, just under 90% seen once. This specimen was peripheral blood, taken 28 days after the second dose of the MenACWY control vaccine. The receptors come from an adult who received the MenACWY meningococcal vaccine as a control. CDR3s include the opening cysteine and the closing phenylalanine or tryptophan. D genes are given only for firm matches. Size is omitted from some rows. Given values are once, few, many or a class for expanded clones.

>.|TRBV30|TRBJ1-4|.
CAWSLDRNEKLFF
TGTGCCTGGAGTCTCGACAGGAATGAAAAACTGTTTTTT
>.|TRBV29-1|TRBJ2-3|once
CSVPPRGGRTDTQYF
TGCAGCGTTCCGCCGCGGGGCGGTCGGACAGATACGCAGTATTTT
>TRBD1|TRBV30|TRBJ2-7|.
CASPKGDRVNEQYF
TGTGCCTCCCCGAAGGGGGACAGGGTCAACGAGCAGTACTTC
>.|TRBV18|TRBJ1-1|.
CASSPQTNTEAFF
TGTGCCAGCTCACCCCAGACGAACACTGAAGCTTTCTTT
>.|TRBV5-5|TRBJ1-2|.
CASSSERGRLVGYTF
TGTGCCAGCAGCTCCGAGAGGGGCCGCCTGGTTGGCTACACCTTC
>.|TRBV28|TRBJ1-2|once
CASSSRVLNGYTF
TGTGCCAGCAGTTCCAGGGTGCTAAATGGCTACACCTTC
>.|TRBV19|TRBJ1-6|few
CASASTGENSPLHF
TGTGCCAGCGCCTCGACAGGAGAAAATTCACCCCTCCACTTT
>.|TRBV6-4|TRBJ2-2|once
CASSVSGLGDSTGELFF
TGTGCCAGCAGTGTTTCCGGGTTGGGGGATTCCACCGGGGAGCTGTTTTTT
>.|TRBV6-2/TRBV6-3|TRBJ2-6|once
CASSYSSGANVLTF
TGTGCCAGCAGTTACTCGAGTGGGGCCAACGTCCTGACTTTC
>.|TRBV11-3|TRBJ2-1|.
CASSVMGTLGGNEQFF
TGTGCCAGCAGTGTGATGGGGACCCTCGGGGGCAATGAGCAGTTCTTC
>TRBD1|TRBV28|TRBJ1-4|.
CASSPGQREKLFF
TGTGCCAGCAGTCCGGGACAGCGGGAAAAACTGTTTTTT
>TRBD1|TRBV29-1|TRBJ2-7|.
CSASKTGYEQYF
TGCAGCGCAAGCAAGACAGGGTACGAGCAGTACTTC
>.|TRBV7-6|TRBJ2-7|.
CASSLGRASYEQYF
TGTGCCAGCAGCTTAGGCCGGGCGTCCTACGAGCAGTACTTC
>.|TRBV11-2|TRBJ2-7|.
CASSPSVRSGYEQYF
TGTGCCAGCAGCCCAAGTGTGAGGAGCGGCTACGAGCAGTACTTC
>TRBD2|TRBV12-3/TRBV12-4|TRBJ2-1|once
CASGTSGTNEQFF
TGTGCCAGCGGGACTAGCGGGACCAATGAGCAGTTCTTC
>TRBD1|TRBV30|TRBJ1-1|.
CAWRGQGANEAFF
TGTGCCTGGAGGGGACAGGGGGCGAATGAAGCTTTCTTT
>TRBD2|TRBV14|TRBJ2-1|.
CASSNRDYTYNEQFF
TGTGCCAGCAGCAACCGGGACTACACATACAATGAGCAGTTCTTC
>.|TRBV6-4|TRBJ2-7|once
CASSDIGTGIRIREDEQYF
TGTGCCAGCAGTGACATCGGGACGGGGATAAGAATCAGGGAGGACGAGCAGTACTTC
>.|TRBV5-1|TRBJ2-7|.
CASSLGGLSGEQYF
TGCGCCAGCAGCTTGGGGGGCCTGTCGGGCGAGCAGTACTTC
>.|TRBV14|TRBJ1-4|once
CASSLQVTNEKLFF
TGTGCCAGCAGTCTCCAGGTGACTAATGAAAAACTGTTTTTT
>.|TRBV10-3|TRBJ2-1|.
CAISETSRSSYNEQFF
TGTGCCATCAGTGAAACTAGCCGCAGTTCCTACAATGAGCAGTTCTTC
>.|TRBV2|TRBJ1-5|.
CASRQGIVQPQHF
TGTGCCAGCCGCCAGGGGATTGTACAGCCCCAGCATTTT
>.|TRBV21-1|TRBJ2-7|.
CARGCGTKLYEQYF
TGTGCCAGAGGGTGTGGGACTAAACTCTACGAGCAGTACTTC
>TRBD1|TRBV3-1/TRBV3-2|TRBJ1-6|.
CASSQRDRRCSPLHF
TGTGCCAGCAGCCAAAGGGACAGGCGGTGTTCACCCCTCCACTTT
>.|TRBV7-9|TRBJ1-3|.
CASSLPGSGNTIYF
TGTGCCAGCAGCTTACCAGGGTCTGGAAACACCATATATTTT